The clone carrying this T cell receptor (beta chain) was counted once. Its antigen is not identified. The table came from immunoSEQ multiplex PCR; TCRdb's copy has only in-frame clones and leaves some out. Among approximately 110,000 clones listed, approximately 78% were seen once. Time point in this sample: baseline pretreatment blood. Treatment defined: 15 Gy SBRT to primary tumor, nephrectomy 4 weeks later. Radiation-treated patients gave blood at baseline, week 2 and week 4. The tumor was a clear cell renal cell carcinoma. This entry is derived from a study of radiation and T cells in renal cell carcinoma. Study-level background: Nephrectomy followed 15 Gy stereotactic body radiation by 4 weeks. Regarding the study as a whole: No pretreatment tumor biopsies were available for baseline clonotypes.

Sequences were derived from blood, sampled from a patient whose treatment included radiotherapy and nephrectomy. The clonotype originates from a woman aged 60-70 years with renal cell carcinoma.

The CDR3 is CASSLGALPTEQYF. As DNA, the CDR3 is TGTGCCAGCAGTTTGGGGGCCTTACCAACCGAGCAGTACTTC. This rearrangement joins TRBV6-5 to TRBJ2-5, with a tentative D call TRBD1 (6 bases). The J call may be wrong; the DNA end is better matched by TRBJ2-7. Germline V CDR1 and CDR2: MNHEY, SVGAGI. The CDR3 totals 14 residues.